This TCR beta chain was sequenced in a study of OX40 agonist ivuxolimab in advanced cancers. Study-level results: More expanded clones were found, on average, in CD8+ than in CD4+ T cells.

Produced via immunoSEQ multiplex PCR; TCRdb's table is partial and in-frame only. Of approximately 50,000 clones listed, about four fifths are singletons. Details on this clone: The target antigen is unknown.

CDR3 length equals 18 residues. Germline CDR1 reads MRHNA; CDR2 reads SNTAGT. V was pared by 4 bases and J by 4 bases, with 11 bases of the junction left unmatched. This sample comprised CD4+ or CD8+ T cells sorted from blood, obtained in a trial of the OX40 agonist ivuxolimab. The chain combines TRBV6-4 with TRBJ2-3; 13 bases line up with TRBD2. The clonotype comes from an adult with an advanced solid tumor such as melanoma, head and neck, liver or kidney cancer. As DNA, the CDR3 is TGTGCCAGCAGTGCAACTAGCGGGGGGGCTAGTATCGCAGATACGCAGTATTTT. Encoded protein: CASSATSGGASIADTQYF.